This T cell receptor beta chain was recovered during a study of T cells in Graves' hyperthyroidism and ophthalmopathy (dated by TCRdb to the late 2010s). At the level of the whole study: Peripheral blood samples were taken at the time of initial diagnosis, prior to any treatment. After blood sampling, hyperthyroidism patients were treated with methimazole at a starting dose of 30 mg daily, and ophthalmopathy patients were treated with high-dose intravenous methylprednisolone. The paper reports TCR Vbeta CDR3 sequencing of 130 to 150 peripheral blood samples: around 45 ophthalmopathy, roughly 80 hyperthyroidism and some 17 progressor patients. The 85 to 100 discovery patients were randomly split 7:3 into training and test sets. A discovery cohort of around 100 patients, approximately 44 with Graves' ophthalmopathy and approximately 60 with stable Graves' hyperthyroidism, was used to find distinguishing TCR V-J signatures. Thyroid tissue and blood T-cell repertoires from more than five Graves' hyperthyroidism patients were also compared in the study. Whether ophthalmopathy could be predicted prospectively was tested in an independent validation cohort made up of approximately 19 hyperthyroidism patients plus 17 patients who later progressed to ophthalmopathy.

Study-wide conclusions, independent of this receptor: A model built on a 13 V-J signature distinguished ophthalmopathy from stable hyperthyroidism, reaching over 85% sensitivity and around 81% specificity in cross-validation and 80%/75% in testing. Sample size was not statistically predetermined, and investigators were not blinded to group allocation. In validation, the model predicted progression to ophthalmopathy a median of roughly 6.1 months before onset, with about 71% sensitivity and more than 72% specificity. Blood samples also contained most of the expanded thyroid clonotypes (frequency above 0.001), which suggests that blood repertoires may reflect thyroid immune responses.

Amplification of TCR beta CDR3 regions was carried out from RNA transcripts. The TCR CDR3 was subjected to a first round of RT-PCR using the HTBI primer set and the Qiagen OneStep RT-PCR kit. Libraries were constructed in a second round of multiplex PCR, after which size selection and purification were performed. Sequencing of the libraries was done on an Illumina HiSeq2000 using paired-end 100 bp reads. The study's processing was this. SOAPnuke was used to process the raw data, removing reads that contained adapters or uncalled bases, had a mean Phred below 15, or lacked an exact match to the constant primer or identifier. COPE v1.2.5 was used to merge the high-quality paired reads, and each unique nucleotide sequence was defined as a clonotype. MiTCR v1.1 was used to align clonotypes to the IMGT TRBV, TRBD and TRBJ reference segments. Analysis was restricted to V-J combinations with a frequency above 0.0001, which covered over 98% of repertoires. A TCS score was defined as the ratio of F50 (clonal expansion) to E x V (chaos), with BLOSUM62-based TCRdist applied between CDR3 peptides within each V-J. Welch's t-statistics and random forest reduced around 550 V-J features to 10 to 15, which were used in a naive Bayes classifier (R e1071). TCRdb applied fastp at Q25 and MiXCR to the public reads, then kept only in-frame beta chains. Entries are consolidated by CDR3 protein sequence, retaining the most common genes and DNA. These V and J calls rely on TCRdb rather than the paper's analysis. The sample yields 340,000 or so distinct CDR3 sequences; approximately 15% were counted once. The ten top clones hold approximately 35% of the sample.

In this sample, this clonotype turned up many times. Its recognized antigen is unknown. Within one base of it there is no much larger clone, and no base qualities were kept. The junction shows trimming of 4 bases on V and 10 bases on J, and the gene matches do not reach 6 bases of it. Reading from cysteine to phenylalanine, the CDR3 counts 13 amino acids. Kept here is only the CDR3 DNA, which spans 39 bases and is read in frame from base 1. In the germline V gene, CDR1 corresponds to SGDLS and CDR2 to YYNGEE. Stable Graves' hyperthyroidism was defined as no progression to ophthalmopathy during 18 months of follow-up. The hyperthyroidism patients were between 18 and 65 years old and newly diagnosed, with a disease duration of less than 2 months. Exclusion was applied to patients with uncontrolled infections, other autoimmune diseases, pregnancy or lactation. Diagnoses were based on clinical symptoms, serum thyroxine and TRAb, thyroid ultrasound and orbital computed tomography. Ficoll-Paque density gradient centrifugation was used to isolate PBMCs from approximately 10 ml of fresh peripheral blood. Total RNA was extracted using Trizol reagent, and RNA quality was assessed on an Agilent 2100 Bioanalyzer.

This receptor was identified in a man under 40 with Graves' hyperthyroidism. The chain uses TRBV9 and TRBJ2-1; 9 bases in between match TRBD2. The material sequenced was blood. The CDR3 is CASSSRRGGEQFF. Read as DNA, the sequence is TGTGCCAGCAGCTCCCGGCGGGGGGGCGAGCAGTTCTTC. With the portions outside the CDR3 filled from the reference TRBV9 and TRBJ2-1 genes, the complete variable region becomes DSGVTQTPKHLITATGQRVTLRCSPRSGDLSVYWYQQSLDQGLQFLIQYYNGEERAKGNILERFSAQQFPDLHSELNLSSLELGDSALYFCASSSRRGGEQFFGPGTRLTVL.